These 23 T cell receptor beta chains came from one sample sequenced in a study of cytomegalovirus exposure and HLA in healthy donors. Primers included in the PCR were 60 Vbeta and 13 Jbeta primers. Generated by immunoSEQ multiplex PCR, the TCRdb table keeps only in-frame clones and is missing some. The sample comprises 150,000 to 200,000 clones, about 69% of which are singletons, and 2% to 2.5% rests with the top ten. Material for sequencing was PBMCs. Every receptor here comes from a human donor in good health.

This clone was seen a single time. The V and J genes are TRBV9 and TRBJ1-6, with D hard to call. Deletions cut 1 base from V and 7 bases from J, with 9 bases between. The CDR3 is made up of 14 amino acids. Per the germline V gene, CDR1 is SGDLS and CDR2 is YYNGEE. The CDR3 spells CASSVSGLNSPLHF. DNA for the CDR3: TGTGCCAGCAGCGTATCCGGGTTGAATTCACCCCTCCACTTT.

The V gene is TRBV4-1, the J gene TRBJ1-5; D is perhaps TRBD1 (5 bases). Germline V gene sequence: CDR1 MGHRA, CDR2 YSYEKL. CDR3 length equals 16 residues. V lost 4 bases and J 4 bases, leaving 17 bases between the germline ends. The DNA for the CDR3 is TGCGCCAGCAGCCCCACGGGAGGGAGGGGTAATCAGCCCCAGCATTTT. It is translated as CASSPTGGRGNQPQHF.

This chain connects TRBV2 to TRBJ2-7; D is possibly TRBD1 (6 bases). The germline V and J ends were trimmed by 7 bases and 2 bases, with 6 bases remaining between them. This CDR3 has 11 amino acids. Per germline, CDR1 SNHLY and CDR2 FYNNEI. The CDR3 sequence is CASNRAYEQYF. CDR3 DNA: TGTGCCAGCAACAGGGCCTACGAGCAGTACTTC.

This clone was seen more than once but under ten times. V is TRBV2 and J is TRBJ1-6, with 7 bases identical to TRBD1. The CDR3 covers 16 residues. Germline V lookup: CDR1 SNHLY, CDR2 FYNNEI. After removal of 2 bases from V and 3 bases from J, the junction contained 4 bases not matched to a gene. This chain's CDR3 is CASSELAGGYNSPLHF. CDR3 bases: TGTGCCAGCAGTGAATTGGCAGGGGGCTATAATTCACCCCTCCACTTT.

This chain joins TRBV5-6 and TRBJ1-6, with D tentatively TRBD1 (5 bases). The CDR3 has 14 amino acids. V dropped 3 bases and J dropped 4 bases, with 8 bases sitting between them. The germline V gene has CDR1 SGHDT and CDR2 YYEEEE. The CDR3 region is CASSSQGYNSPLHF. The CDR3 DNA is TGTGCCAGCAGCTCGCAGGGTTATAATTCACCCCTCCACTTT.

V gene TRBV6-5 combines with J gene TRBJ1-1, with a tentative D call TRBD1 (5 bases). Trimming removed 6 bases from V and 5 bases from J, with 7 bases in between. CDR1 and CDR2 (germline): MNHEY, SVGAGI. CDR3 length: 11 amino acids. The DNA for the CDR3 is TGTGCCAGCAGGCAGGGAACTGAAGCTTTCTTT. It yields the protein CASRQGTEAFF.

The gene calls are TRBV11-3 and TRBJ2-1; TRBD2 matches 8 bases. Germline V gene sequence: CDR1 SGHNT, CDR2 YENEEA. The CDR3 covers 15 residues. With 4 bases clipped from V and 6 bases from J, the junction kept 8 bases outside the gene matches. This CDR3 is CASSSGTRAFNEQFF. CDR3 nucleotide sequence: TGTGCCAGCAGCTCCGGGACTAGAGCGTTCAATGAGCAGTTCTTC.

Only one count was recorded for this clone. V and J are TRBV6-1 and TRBJ2-5; 8 bases fit TRBD1. Per germline, CDR1 MNHNS and CDR2 SASEGT. The CDR3 loop spans 14 amino acids. Trimming took 4 bases from V and 5 from J; bases not matched to a gene: 6. The CDR3 here is CASSAFRGRETQYF. CDR3 nucleotides: TGTGCCAGCAGTGCCTTCAGGGGGCGCGAGACCCAGTACTTC.

The V gene is TRBV5-1, the J gene TRBJ1-2; D is unresolved. Per the germline V gene, CDR1 is SGHRS and CDR2 is YFSETQ. This CDR3 is built from 13 residues. Deletions cut 0 bases from V and 8 bases from J, with 11 bases between. Written as DNA, the CDR3 is TGCGCCAGCAGCTTGGAGGCAGGCATAGGCTACACCTTC. This gives the protein CASSLEAGIGYTF.

The chain employs TRBV18 and TRBJ1-6; D ambiguous. Germline CDR1 and CDR2: KGHSH and LQKENI. Trimming stripped 3 bases from V and 14 bases from J, with 14 bases between. This CDR3 is built from 13 residues. CDR3 loop: CASSPGSPGTLHF. CDR3 DNA: TGTGCCAGCTCACCTGGGAGTCCTGGGACCCTCCACTTT.

This chain connects TRBV4-3 to TRBJ2-1, with 7 nucleotides matching TRBD1. V lost 0 bases, J lost 9 bases, and 11 bases stayed unmatched. CDR3 length: 16 residues. Germline lookup yields CDR1 LGHNA and CDR2 YSLEER. The CDR3, as DNA: TGCGCCAGCAGCCAAGATACAGGGGATTATACTGGTGAGCAGTTCTTC. This encodes CASSQDTGDYTGEQFF.

The chain employs TRBV6-1 and TRBJ2-1; D might be TRBD2 (6 bases). V was trimmed by 1 base and J by 12 bases, leaving 10 bases between them. CDR1 and CDR2 from the germline V gene are MNHNS and SASEGT. The CDR3 consists of 12 residues. CDR3 in amino acids: CASSEGAGGQFF. The CDR3 nucleotides read TGTGCCAGCAGTGAAGGAGCCGGGGGGCAGTTCTTC.

This chain uses TRBV27 with TRBJ1-5; 10 bases map to TRBD1. CDR1 and CDR2 (germline): MNHEY, SMNVEV (reference sequence). This CDR3 is 16 amino acids long. The junction had 6 bases not matched to a gene; V was cut back by 4 bases and J by 3 bases. CDR3 DNA sequence: TGTGCCAGCAGTTCCAGACAGGGGGCAAACAATCAGCCCCAGCATTTT. Translated, it gives CASSSRQGANNQPQHF.

The rearrangement joins TRBV6-5 to TRBJ2-7; D may be TRBD1 (7 bases). Looked up from germline, CDR1 is MNHEY and CDR2 is SVGAGI. This CDR3 comprises 11 residues. V gave up 10 bases and J gave up 4 bases, with 11 bases separating them. The DNA of the CDR3 is TGTGCCACCCAGGGGGGTTACGAGCAGTACTTC. Translated, it gives CATQGGYEQYF.

This chain links TRBV25-1 with TRBJ2-7, with TRBD1 matching over 7 bases. The CDR3 covers 14 residues. V gave up 6 bases and J gave up 2 bases; unmatched junction bases: 7. Germline assignment: CDR1 MGHDK and CDR2 SYGVNS. In DNA, the CDR3 is TGTGCCAGCAGGAGAGCCGGGACAGCCTACGAGCAGTACTTC. It encodes CASRRAGTAYEQYF.

The J gene is TRBJ2-7, the V gene TRBV11-2, with 11 bases that match TRBD1. The length of the CDR3 is 16 residues. Germline V CDR1 and CDR2: SGHAT, FQNNGV. The ends lost 1 base at V and 6 bases at J; junction bases unmatched: 8. For the CDR3, the DNA is TGTGCCAGCAGCTTAGCGGGACAGGGGGTATCTTCCGAGCAGTACTTC. Translating gives CASSLAGQGVSSEQYF.

J is TRBJ1-1 and V is TRBV5-3; the D gene is possibly TRBD1 (6 bases). TRBV5-3 has ORF status, its function being uncertain. Trimming removed 0 bases from V and 3 bases from J, with 15 bases in between. CDR3 length: 16 residues. CDR3 in amino acids: CARSLAFTGLDTEAFF. In DNA, the CDR3 is TGTGCCAGAAGCTTGGCCTTTACAGGGTTGGACACTGAAGCTTTCTTT.

The chain has TRBV2 and TRBJ2-3; D not certain. The CDR3 runs 15 residues. Trimming removed 7 bases from V and 0 bases from J, with 14 bases in between. Germline V lookup: CDR1 SNHLY, CDR2 FYNNEI. For the CDR3, the DNA is TGTGCCAGCACCCCTTCGGCGACTAGCACAGATACGCAGTATTTT. Protein product: CASTPSATSTDTQYF.

The chain couples TRBV2 to TRBJ2-7, with D perhaps TRBD2 (5 bases). V dropped 6 bases and J dropped 6 bases, with 9 bases sitting between them. Germline values: CDR1 SNHLY, CDR2 FYNNEI. This CDR3 is 11 amino acids long. CDR3 in amino acids: CASRDFSEQYF. The CDR3 DNA follows: TGTGCCAGCAGGGACTTTAGCGAGCAGTACTTC.

The sample holds a few counts of this clone. This chain uses TRBV6-1 with TRBJ1-1, with 7 bases that match TRBD1. J was trimmed by 7 bases and V by 9 bases; bases with no gene match: 8. Germline V gene lookup returns CDR1 MNHNS and CDR2 SASEGT. This CDR3 region has 12 residues. The CDR3 reads CASSTGRFEAFF. The CDR3 DNA follows: TGTGCCAGTTCGACAGGGCGATTTGAAGCTTTCTTT.

CDR3 coding DNA: TGTGCCAGCAACCCTAGCGGGGGGGCGTACAATGAGCAGTTCTTC. Protein product: CASNPSGGAYNEQFF. J is TRBJ2-1 and V is TRBV27; 12 nucleotides agree with TRBD2. V trimming: 7 bases; J trimming: 4 bases; junction bases outside the gene matches: 5. This CDR3 region has 15 residues. The germline gives CDR1 MNHEY, CDR2 SMNVEV (reference sequence).

V usage is TRBV6-1 and J usage is TRBJ1-6; D is possibly TRBD1 (6 bases). The germline V gene has CDR1 MNHNS and CDR2 SASEGT. This CDR3 is built from 16 residues. V was cut by 2 bases and J by 5 bases, with 13 bases left in between. CDR3 protein: CASSEQGSLNNSPLHF. The CDR3 coding sequence is TGTGCCAGCAGTGAACAGGGGTCTTTGAATAATTCACCCCTCCACTTT.

The rearrangement links TRBV5-8 to TRBJ2-7; the D gene is possibly TRBD2 (5 bases). The germline CDR1 and CDR2 sequences are SGHTS and YDEGEE. V lost 4 bases and J lost 5, with 16 bases in between. This CDR3 has 14 residues. The CDR3 nucleotides read TGTGCCAGCAGCCCCGACTCCGGGGTAAACGAGCAGTACTTC. Encoded protein: CASSPDSGVNEQYF.